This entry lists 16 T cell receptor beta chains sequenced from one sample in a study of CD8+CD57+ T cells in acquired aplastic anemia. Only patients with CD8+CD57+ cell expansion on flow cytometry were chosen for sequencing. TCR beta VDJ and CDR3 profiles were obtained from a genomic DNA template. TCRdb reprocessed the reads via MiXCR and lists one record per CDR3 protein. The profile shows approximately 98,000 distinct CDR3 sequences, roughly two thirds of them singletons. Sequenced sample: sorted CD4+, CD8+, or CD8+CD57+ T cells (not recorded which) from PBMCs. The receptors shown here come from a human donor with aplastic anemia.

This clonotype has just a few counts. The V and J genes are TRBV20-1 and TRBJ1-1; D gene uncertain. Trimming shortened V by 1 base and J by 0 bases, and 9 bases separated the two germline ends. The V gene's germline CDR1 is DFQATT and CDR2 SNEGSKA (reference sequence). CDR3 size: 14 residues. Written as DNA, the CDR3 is TGCAGTGCTAGAGGGGTGGTGATGAACACTGAAGCTTTCTTT. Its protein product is CSARGVVMNTEAFF.

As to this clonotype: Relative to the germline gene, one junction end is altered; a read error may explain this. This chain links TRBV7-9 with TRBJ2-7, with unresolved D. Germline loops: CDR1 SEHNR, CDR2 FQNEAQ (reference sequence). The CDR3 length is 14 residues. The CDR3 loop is CASSLASPNYEQYF. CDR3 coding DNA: TGCGCCAGCAGCTTAGCCTCCCCTAATTACGAGCAGTACTTC.

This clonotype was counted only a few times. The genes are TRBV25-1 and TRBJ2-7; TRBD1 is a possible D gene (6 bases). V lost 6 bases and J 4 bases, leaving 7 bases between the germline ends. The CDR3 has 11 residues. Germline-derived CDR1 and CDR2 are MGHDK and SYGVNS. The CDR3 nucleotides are TGTGCCAGCAGGGACAGATACGAGCAGTACTTC. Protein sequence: CASRDRYEQYF.

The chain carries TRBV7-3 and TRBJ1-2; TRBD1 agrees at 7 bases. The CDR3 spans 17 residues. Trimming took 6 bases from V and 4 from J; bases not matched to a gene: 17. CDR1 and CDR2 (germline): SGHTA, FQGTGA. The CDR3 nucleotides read TGTGCCAGCAGTACGACCGACCACAGGGGAGAAGGCTATGGCTACACCTTC. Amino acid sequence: CASSTTDHRGEGYGYTF.

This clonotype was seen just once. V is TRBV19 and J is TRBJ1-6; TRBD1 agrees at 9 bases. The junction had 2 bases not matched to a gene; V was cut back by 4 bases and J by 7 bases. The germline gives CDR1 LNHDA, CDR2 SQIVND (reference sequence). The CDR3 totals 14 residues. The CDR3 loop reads CASSTTGGNSPLHF. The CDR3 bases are TGTGCCAGTAGTACGACAGGGGGGAATTCACCCCTCCACTTT.

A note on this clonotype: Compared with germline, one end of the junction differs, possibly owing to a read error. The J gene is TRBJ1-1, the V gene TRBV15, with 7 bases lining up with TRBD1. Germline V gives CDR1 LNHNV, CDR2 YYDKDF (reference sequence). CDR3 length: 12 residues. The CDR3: CATRRGTAEAFF. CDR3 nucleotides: TGTGCCACCAGAAGAGGGACAGCAGAAGCTTTCTTT.

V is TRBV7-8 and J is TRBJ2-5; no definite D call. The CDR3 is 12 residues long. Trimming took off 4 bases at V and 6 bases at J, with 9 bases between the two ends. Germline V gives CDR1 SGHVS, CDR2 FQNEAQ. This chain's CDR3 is CASSSYRQTQYF. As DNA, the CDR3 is TGTGCCAGCAGCTCCTACCGCCAGACCCAGTACTTC.

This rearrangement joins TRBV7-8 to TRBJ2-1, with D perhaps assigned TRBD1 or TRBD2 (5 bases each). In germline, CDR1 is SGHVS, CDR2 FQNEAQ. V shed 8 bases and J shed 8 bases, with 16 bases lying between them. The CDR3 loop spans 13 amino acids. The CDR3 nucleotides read TGTGCCAGCCGGGACCTCGGGTTGGATGAGCAGTTCTTC. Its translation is CASRDLGLDEQFF.

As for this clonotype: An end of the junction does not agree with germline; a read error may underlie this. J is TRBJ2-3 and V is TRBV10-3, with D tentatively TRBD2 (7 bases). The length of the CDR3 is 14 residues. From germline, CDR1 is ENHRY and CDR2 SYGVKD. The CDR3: CAISDGGPGGTQCF. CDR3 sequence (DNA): TGTGCCATCAGTGATGGGGGGCCGGGAGGTACGCAGTGTTTT.

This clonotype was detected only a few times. The CDR3 region has the DNA TGTGCCAGCAGCGTAGGGGGCCAGGCCACTGAAGCTTTCTTT. This encodes CASSVGGQATEAFF. The chain links TRBV9 to TRBJ1-1, with D perhaps matching TRBD1 (5 bases). The CDR3 totals 14 residues. The germline V and J ends were trimmed by 0 bases and 4 bases, with 10 bases remaining between them. From germline, CDR1 is SGDLS and CDR2 YYNGEE.

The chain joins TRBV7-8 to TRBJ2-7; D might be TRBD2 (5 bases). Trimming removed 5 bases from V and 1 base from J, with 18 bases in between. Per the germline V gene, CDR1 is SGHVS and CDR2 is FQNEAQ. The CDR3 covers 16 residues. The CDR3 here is CASSISARPGSYEQYF. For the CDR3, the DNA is TGTGCCAGCAGCATCTCCGCCCGGCCGGGGTCCTACGAGCAGTACTTC.

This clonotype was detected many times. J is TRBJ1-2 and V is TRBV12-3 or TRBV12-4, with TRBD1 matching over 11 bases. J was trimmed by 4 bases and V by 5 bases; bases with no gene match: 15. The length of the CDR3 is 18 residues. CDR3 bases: TGTGCCAGCAGTCCTTACGCTCAGGGACAGGGGGTCGGCTATGGCTACACCTTC. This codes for CASSPYAQGQGVGYGYTF.

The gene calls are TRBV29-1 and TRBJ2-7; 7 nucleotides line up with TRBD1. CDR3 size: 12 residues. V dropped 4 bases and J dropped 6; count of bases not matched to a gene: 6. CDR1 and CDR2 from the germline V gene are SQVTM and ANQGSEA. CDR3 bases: TGCAGCGTTGGACAGGGAGAGGTCGAGCAGTACTTC. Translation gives CSVGQGEVEQYF.

The CDR3: CASSEGSPSTDTQYF. CDR3 bases: TGTGCCAGCAGTGAAGGTAGTCCCTCTACAGATACGCAGTATTTT. This chain joins TRBV2 and TRBJ2-3; no clear D gene. CDR1 and CDR2 (germline): SNHLY, FYNNEI. The CDR3 sequence is 15 residues long. Trimming left V 1 base short and J 3 bases short, with 11 bases between.

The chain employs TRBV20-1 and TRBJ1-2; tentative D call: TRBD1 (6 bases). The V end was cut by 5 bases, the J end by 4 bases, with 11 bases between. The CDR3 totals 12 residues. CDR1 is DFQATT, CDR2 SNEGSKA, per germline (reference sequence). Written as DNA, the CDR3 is TGCAGTGCTCCGACAGGCCTCTATGGCTACACCTTC. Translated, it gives CSAPTGLYGYTF.

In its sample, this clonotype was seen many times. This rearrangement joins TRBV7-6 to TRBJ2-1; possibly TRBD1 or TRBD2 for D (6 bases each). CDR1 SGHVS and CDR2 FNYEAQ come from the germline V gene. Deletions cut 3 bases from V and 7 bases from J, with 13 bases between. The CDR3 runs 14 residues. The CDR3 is CASSFGGGPNEQFF. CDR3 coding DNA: TGTGCCAGCAGCTTCGGAGGGGGTCCGAATGAGCAGTTCTTC.